This passage covers 31 T cell receptor beta chains from one sample sequenced in a study of blood T cells in healthy people across ages. Using a J-beta primer mix together with a sample-barcoded 5' primer, a second PCR was run for roughly 6 to 12 cycles. One entry per CDR3 protein results from TCRdb running MiXCR on the 5' RACE reads. The data show nearly 800,000 distinct CDR3 sequences, approximately 60% seen once. The source material was blood. These receptors were taken from a man in his forties in good health.

This rearrangement joins TRBV12-3 or TRBV12-4 to TRBJ2-1; the match to TRBD2 covers 14 bases. This CDR3 is built from 17 residues. V shed 6 bases and J 5 bases; nucleotides not matched to a gene: 9. The CDR3 loop reads CASSARTSGGINNEQFF. DNA for the CDR3: TGTGCCAGCAGCGCAAGGACTAGCGGGGGGATTAACAATGAGCAGTTCTTC.

The V gene is TRBV2, the J gene TRBJ2-1; 13 nucleotides line up with TRBD2. J was trimmed by 2 bases and V by 11 bases; bases with no gene match: 9. This CDR3 is 16 amino acids long. The V gene's germline CDR1 is SNHLY and CDR2 FYNNEI. The CDR3 is CAVGLAGPITYNEQFF. The CDR3 bases are TGTGCCGTGGGACTAGCGGGGCCTATTACCTACAATGAGCAGTTCTTC.

The chain joins TRBV9 to TRBJ1-5, with D unclear. Germline CDR1 is SGDLS and CDR2 is YYNGEE. This CDR3 region has 14 residues. The ends were cut back, 0 bases at V and 6 bases at J, with 10 bases in the middle. The CDR3 DNA is TGTGCCAGCAGCGTAGGATTTGGTAGTCAGCCCCAGCATTTT. Amino acids: CASSVGFGSQPQHF.

The chain carries TRBV12-3 or TRBV12-4 and TRBJ2-5; tentative D call: TRBD1 (5 bases). This CDR3 has 11 amino acids. The V end was cut by 2 bases, the J end by 12 bases, with 10 bases between. The DNA for the CDR3 is TGTGCCAGCAGTTTAAGGGCAGGGAAGTACTTC. This encodes CASSLRAGKYF.

This clonotype was picked up a small number of times. DNA of the CDR3: TGTGCCAGCAGTCAAAACGCACAGGGTTCAGATACGCAGTATTTT. This codes for CASSQNAQGSDTQYF. This chain joins TRBV12-3 or TRBV12-4 and TRBJ2-3, with a weak D call TRBD1 (6 bases). The length of the CDR3 is 15 residues. The V end lost 5 bases, the J end lost 4 bases, and 16 bases lay between the germline ends.

Comment on this clonotype: At one end the junction does not follow the germline gene, possibly because of a read error. The chain employs TRBV27 and TRBJ2-5; TRBD2 aligns across 13 bases. The CDR3 covers 17 residues. Germline V lookup: CDR1 MNHEY, CDR2 SMNVEV (reference sequence). CDR3 nucleotide sequence: TGTACCAGCAGTCCTGGGACTAGCGGGATGAGGATAGAGACCCAGTACTTC. As protein: CTSSPGTSGMRIETQYF.

This chain links TRBV27 with TRBJ2-2; TRBD2 agrees at 8 bases. Looked up from germline, CDR1 is MNHEY and CDR2 is SMNVEV (reference sequence). J was trimmed by 4 bases and V by 4 bases; bases with no gene match: 5. The CDR3 covers 15 residues. The CDR3 DNA reads as TGTGCCAGCAGTTGGGGACTAGTGGGCACCGGGGAGCTGTTTTTT. This translates into CASSWGLVGTGELFF.

The chain has TRBV15 and TRBJ2-3; 9 bases line up with TRBD1. Trimming took 9 bases from V and 3 from J; bases not matched to a gene: 4. The CDR3 is 13 amino acids. CDR1 and CDR2 (germline): LNHNV, YYDKDF (reference sequence). CDR3 nucleotides: TGTGCCACGGGGACAGGGAGAACAGATACGCAGTATTTT. This codes for CATGTGRTDTQYF.

The CDR3 sequence is CATSDSLAGPYNEQYF. Written as DNA, the CDR3 is TGTGCCACCAGTGATTCCTTAGCGGGTCCCTACAATGAGCAGTACTTC. The V gene is TRBV24-1, the J gene TRBJ2-5; 7 bases line up with TRBD2. Germline V CDR1 and CDR2: KGHDR, SFDVKD. CDR3 length: 16 amino acids. Losses at the gene ends were 2 bases for V and 11 bases for J; bases not matched to a gene: 16.

V and J are TRBV12-3 or TRBV12-4 and TRBJ2-5; 7 nucleotides match TRBD2. The DNA end is a closer match to TRBJ2-4, so the J assignment may be wrong. CDR3 size: 16 residues. CDR3 protein: CASSPGTTIVKNIQYF. The CDR3 nucleotides are TGTGCCAGCAGTCCCGGGACTACCATCGTCAAAAACATTCAGTACTTC.

The rearrangement links TRBV4-3 to TRBJ2-7, with 7 bases matching TRBD2. With 0 bases clipped from V and 7 bases from J, the junction kept 6 bases outside the gene matches. From germline, CDR1 is LGHNA and CDR2 YSLEER. There are 14 residues in the CDR3. The CDR3 DNA follows: TGCGCCAGCAGCCAAGATATACGGGGAGGGGAGCAGTACTTC. Translated: CASSQDIRGGEQYF.

This clonotype was found a few times. The chain is built from TRBV4-3 and TRBJ2-3, with D perhaps matching TRBD2 (5 bases). The V end was cut by 4 bases, the J end by 2 bases, with 13 bases between. The germline gives CDR1 LGHNA, CDR2 YSLEER. The CDR3 length is 15 residues. For the CDR3, the DNA is TGCGCCAGCAGCCTCCTTCGGGGTTTCACAGATACGCAGTATTTT. Its protein is CASSLLRGFTDTQYF.

This clonotype came up a few times. This chain links TRBV4-3 with TRBJ2-3; 7 bases map to TRBD1. Germline V gene lookup returns CDR1 LGHNA and CDR2 YSLEER. V lost 5 bases, J lost 4 bases, and 6 bases stayed unmatched. The CDR3 contains 14 residues. The CDR3 bases are TGCGCCAGCAGCGATCGTACAGGGGCAGATACGCAGTATTTT. Residues: CASSDRTGADTQYF.

The V gene is TRBV12-5, the J gene TRBJ2-5; no firm D call. The ends were cut back, 4 bases at V and 4 bases at J, with 10 bases in the middle. This CDR3 region has 13 residues. The germline V gene has CDR1 LGHNT and CDR2 FRNRAP. The CDR3 spells CASGSPLGETQYF. CDR3 coding DNA: TGTGCTAGTGGTTCCCCACTTGGAGAGACCCAGTACTTC.

The chain carries TRBV20-1 and TRBJ2-1, with D unclear. The germline V gene encodes CDR1 DFQATT and CDR2 SNEGSKA (reference sequence). V lost 5 bases, J lost 8 bases, and 16 bases lay in between. This CDR3 has 13 amino acids. The CDR3 DNA follows: TGCAGTGCTGTCCGTGGGCTATTGGATGAGCAGTTCTTC. As protein: CSAVRGLLDEQFF.

The chain combines TRBV4-3 with TRBJ2-4; D unclear. The length of the CDR3 is 18 residues. Trimming removed 0 bases from V and 0 bases from J, with 15 bases in between. Looked up from germline, CDR1 is LGHNA and CDR2 is YSLEER. The chain's CDR3 is CASSQDLGRPLAKNIQYF. CDR3 in DNA: TGCGCCAGCAGCCAAGATCTTGGGCGGCCCTTAGCCAAAAACATTCAGTACTTC.

This clonotype was picked up a small number of times. The chain carries TRBV7-2 and TRBJ2-1; TRBD2 matches at 11 bases. CDR3 size: 19 residues. Germline CDR1 and CDR2: SGHTA and FQGNSA. After removal of 1 base from V and 0 bases from J, the junction contained 8 bases not matched to a gene. CDR3 protein: CASSLGRLAGRSSYNEQFF. CDR3 nucleotide sequence: TGTGCCAGCAGCTTAGGGAGACTAGCGGGACGTTCCTCCTACAATGAGCAGTTCTTC.

The chain recombines TRBV5-6 with TRBJ2-5, with D possibly being TRBD1 (6 bases). V lost 1 base to trimming and J lost 5 bases, with 21 bases between them. This CDR3 contains 17 residues. The germline gives CDR1 SGHDT, CDR2 YYEEEE. CDR3: CASSLWGGTGRPETQYF. The CDR3 nucleotides read TGTGCCAGCAGCTTGTGGGGCGGAACAGGGCGTCCTGAGACCCAGTACTTC.

There are a few counts of this clonotype. The chain joins TRBV24-1 to TRBJ1-2; D is perhaps TRBD1 (6 bases). This CDR3 contains 12 residues. From germline, CDR1 is KGHDR and CDR2 SFDVKD. V was trimmed by 7 bases and J by 8 bases, leaving 13 bases between them. CDR3 region: CATSPTGFGYTF. The CDR3 DNA reads as TGTGCCACCAGCCCAACAGGGTTCGGCTACACCTTC.

The J gene is TRBJ2-5, the V gene TRBV12-5, with D maybe TRBD2 (6 bases). The germline V and J ends were trimmed by 5 bases and 4 bases, with 14 bases remaining between them. The CDR3 spans 14 residues. Germline V gene lookup returns CDR1 LGHNT and CDR2 FRNRAP. The CDR3 DNA follows: TGTGCTAGTGGTGTGATCGGGAGCGGAGAGACCCAGTACTTC. It specifies CASGVIGSGETQYF.

The rearrangement uses TRBV28 and TRBJ2-5; no firm D call. The CDR3 contains 13 residues. Germline V lookup: CDR1 MDHEN, CDR2 SYDVKM. V was cut by 7 bases and J by 5 bases, with 14 bases left in between. The CDR3 DNA reads TGTGCCAGCAAGGCTCATCCCTCGGAGACCCAGTACTTC. This sequence encodes CASKAHPSETQYF. Complete variable domain (other parts from reference TRBV28 and TRBJ2-5): DVKVTQSSRYLVKRTGEKVFLECVQDMDHENMFWYRQDPGLGLRLIYFSYDVKMKEKGDIPEGYSVSREKKERFSLILESASTNQTSMYLCASKAHPSETQYFGPGTRLLVL.

This clonotype was seen a handful of times. The chain links TRBV7-2 to TRBJ2-7; the match to TRBD1 covers 12 bases. Per germline, CDR1 SGHTA and CDR2 FQGNSA. J gave up 6 bases and V 3 bases, and 6 bases lay outside the gene matches. CDR3 length: 15 residues. The CDR3 loop reads CASSLGGTGGFEQYF. The DNA for the CDR3 is TGTGCCAGCAGCTTGGGGGGGACAGGGGGCTTCGAGCAGTACTTC.

This clonotype has a handful of counts. V gene TRBV29-1 combines with J gene TRBJ2-1, with D possibly being TRBD1 (5 bases). This CDR3 contains 14 residues. V lost 5 bases and J lost 9, with 20 bases in between. CDR1 and CDR2 from the germline V gene are SQVTM and ANQGSEA. CDR3 bases: TGCAGCGTTCGGGCCGTCGTTGGACAAGGTGAGCAGTTCTTC. Amino acid sequence: CSVRAVVGQGEQFF.

The gene calls are TRBV29-1 and TRBJ2-1; TRBD2 matches at 10 bases. Germline trimming cut 6 bases from V and 7 bases from J; bases unmatched to any gene: 12. Germline CDR1 and CDR2: SQVTM and ANQGSEA. The CDR3 runs to 15 residues. The CDR3 spells CSVRVPSGRRNEQFF. Here the CDR3 DNA reads TGCAGCGTGCGTGTTCCTAGCGGGAGAAGGAATGAGCAGTTCTTC.

This clonotype turned up a few times. The chain carries TRBV7-2 and TRBJ2-3, with D possibly being TRBD1 (5 bases). Between the trimmed V and J ends, which lost 5 bases and 2 bases, there was a span of 14 bases. Looked up from germline, CDR1 is SGHTA and CDR2 is FQGNSA. This CDR3 contains 15 residues. In nucleotides, the CDR3 is TGTGCCAGCAGCGAGGACGGACACCCCACAGATACGCAGTATTTT. It translates to CASSEDGHPTDTQYF.

This clonotype was detected only a few times. V is TRBV28 and J is TRBJ2-7, with TRBD2 as a possible D gene (6 bases). This CDR3 region has 15 residues. V lost 6 bases and J lost 3, with 18 bases in between. Germline V lookup: CDR1 MDHEN, CDR2 SYDVKM. In DNA form, the CDR3 reads TGTGCCAGCAGCGAGTCCGGGACTGGGTACTACGAGCAGTACTTC. The encoded protein is CASSESGTGYYEQYF.

The V and J genes are TRBV7-9 and TRBJ1-2, with D unresolved. Germline V gene lookup returns CDR1 SEHNR and CDR2 FQNEAQ (reference sequence). The CDR3 runs to 14 residues. The germline V and J ends were trimmed by 1 base and 3 bases, with 9 bases remaining between them. CDR3 sequence (DNA): TGTGCCAGCAGCTTAGTGGTCTCTGACTATGGCTACACCTTC. Its protein product is CASSLVVSDYGYTF.

V gene TRBV28 combines with J gene TRBJ2-3; 8 bases are shared with TRBD2. The J segment lost 4 bases and the V segment lost 5 bases, leaving 11 bases of the junction unmatched. The germline V gene has CDR1 MDHEN and CDR2 SYDVKM. CDR3 length: 16 residues. In DNA form, the CDR3 reads TGTGCCAGCAGTCCTTTAGCGGGACGGTCCTCAGATACGCAGTATTTT. Its translation is CASSPLAGRSSDTQYF.

J is TRBJ2-7 and V is TRBV4-3; perhaps TRBD2 as D (6 bases). The CDR3 consists of 13 residues. The germline gives CDR1 LGHNA, CDR2 YSLEER. Trimming removed 3 bases at V and 3 bases at J, with 9 bases between. This CDR3 is CASSQGEDYEQYF. CDR3 sequence (DNA): TGCGCCAGCAGCCAGGGGGAGGACTACGAGCAGTACTTC.

This clonotype was seen a few times. The chain combines TRBV20-1 with TRBJ2-5; 9 bases align to TRBD1. The germline CDR1 and CDR2 sequences are DFQATT and SNEGSKA (reference sequence). CDR3 length equals 19 residues. V dropped 5 bases and J dropped 0; count of bases not matched to a gene: 19. CDR3 residues: CSAEAPPDRGPTYQETQYF. The CDR3 DNA reads TGCAGTGCTGAAGCCCCACCGGACAGGGGCCCCACGTACCAAGAGACCCAGTACTTC.

J is TRBJ2-6 and V is TRBV3-1; TRBD2 is a possible D gene (5 bases). The germline V gene has CDR1 LGHDT and CDR2 YNNKEL (reference sequence). The CDR3 sequence is 18 residues long. V lost 5 bases and J 0 bases, leaving 17 bases between the germline ends. The CDR3 region is CASSFRRDNPSGANVLTF. The CDR3 region has the DNA TGTGCCAGCAGCTTCCGACGGGATAATCCCTCTGGGGCCAACGTCCTGACTTTC. The full variable domain, with the rest looked up from reference TRBV3-1 and TRBJ2-6, is DTAVSQTPKYLVTQMGNDKSIKCEQNLGHDTMYWYKQDSKKFLKIMFSYNNKELIINETVPNRFSPKSPDKAHLNLHINSLELGDSAVYFCASSFRRDNPSGANVLTFGAGSRLTVL.